This T cell receptor beta chain was recorded in a study of blood T cell repertoires in COVID-19. CDR3 length equals 13 residues. The V end lost 3 bases, the J end lost 5 bases, and 8 bases lay between the germline ends. The germline CDR1 and CDR2 sequences are SGHAT and FQNNGV. The method was immunoSEQ multiplex PCR; TCRdb's version includes in-frame clones alone and lacks a portion of them. The data show 45,000 to 55,000 clones, with around 87% seen just once and over 7.5% held by the top ten. What was sequenced was peripheral blood. The source of this sequence is a man between 50 and 59 years old with active COVID-19. This chain joins TRBV11-2 and TRBJ2-1; weak D call: TRBD1 (5 bases). The CDR3 DNA sequence: TGTGCCAGCAGCTTGGGGCGGAACAATGAGCAGTTCTTC. Its protein product is CASSLGRNNEQFF. The full variable domain, in which reference TRBV11-2 and TRBJ2-1 provide the parts outside the CDR3, is EAGVAQSPRYKIIEKRQSVAFWCNPISGHATLYWYQQILGQGPKLLIQFQNNGVVDDSQLPKDRFSAERLKGVDSTLKIQPAKLEDSAVYLCASSLGRNNEQFFGPGTRLTVL.